Listed here is a single T cell receptor (beta chain). The data originate from a study of T cell changes during pregnancy in multiple sclerosis. V was pared by 6 bases and J by 5 bases, with 1 base of the junction left unmatched. This CDR3 comprises 13 residues. CDR1 SGHNT and CDR2 YYREEE come from the germline V gene (reference sequence). Profiled with immunoSEQ multiplex PCR; TCRdb holds only in-frame clones, not every one. The sample lists fewer than 85,000 clones; roughly 92% were seen once. The chain joins TRBV5-4 to TRBJ2-1; 11 nucleotides line up with TRBD2. The starting material was peripheral blood, obtained in the second trimester of pregnancy. The clonotype comes from a female donor with multiple sclerosis, enrolled in a pregnancy study. This chain's CDR3 is CASNSGRDNEQFF. As DNA, the CDR3 is TGTGCCAGCAATAGCGGGAGGGACAATGAGCAGTTCTTC.